A selection of T cell receptor beta chains follows, all from one sample in a study of cytotoxic CD8 clonotypes in ibrutinib-treated CLL. Here immunoSEQ multiplex PCR was the method, and the copy in TCRdb shows in-frame clones only, minus some. The data show approximately 120,000 clones, around 84% seen once. The source was PBMCs, collected after 24 months of ibrutinib treatment. All receptors derive from a human donor with chronic lymphocytic leukemia. The CDR3 runs from the conserved cysteine through the conserved F or W. Each record gives: J gene, V gene, CDR3 length, D gene, clone size, CDR3 DNA, CDR3 protein. A D gene is named only where the DNA matches it firmly. The size field is filled for only some rows; it gives once, few, many or a size class.

j_gene: TRBJ1-4
v_gene: TRBV4-1
len: 15
d_gene: -
abundance: -
CDR3nt: TGCGCCAGCAGGACGTCGCTGGCAACTAATGAAAAACTGTTTTTT
CDR3aa: CASRTSLATNEKLFF

j_gene: TRBJ1-6
v_gene: TRBV2
len: 12
d_gene: -
abundance: few
CDR3nt: TGTGCCAGCAGCGATAATAATTCACCCCTCCACTTT
CDR3aa: CASSDNNSPLHF

j_gene: TRBJ1-5
v_gene: TRBV2
len: 16
d_gene: -
abundance: -
CDR3nt: TGTGCCAGCAGGGAGGACCGGGGAAGGGGCAATCAGCCCCAGCATTTT
CDR3aa: CASREDRGRGNQPQHF

j_gene: TRBJ1-5
v_gene: TRBV6-6
len: 15
d_gene: -
abundance: -
CDR3nt: TGTGCCAGCCGAACCACAGGAGGTGGCAATCAGCCCCAGCATTTT
CDR3aa: CASRTTGGGNQPQHF

j_gene: TRBJ2-1
v_gene: TRBV30
len: 15
d_gene: -
abundance: -
CDR3nt: TGTGCCTGGAGTGTGGACGGGGGCTCTTACAATGAGCAGTTCTTC
CDR3aa: CAWSVDGGSYNEQFF

j_gene: TRBJ1-1
v_gene: TRBV30
len: 12
d_gene: -
abundance: -
CDR3nt: TGTGCCTGTCTAAGGGACTTAGGGGGAGCTTTCTTT
CDR3aa: CACLRDLGGAFF

j_gene: TRBJ1-6
v_gene: TRBV5-5
len: 13
d_gene: -
abundance: -
CDR3nt: TGTGCCAGCAGCGAGAATCCCAATTCACCCCTCCACTTT
CDR3aa: CASSENPNSPLHF

j_gene: TRBJ2-3
v_gene: TRBV19
len: 18
d_gene: TRBD2
abundance: -
CDR3nt: TGTGCCAGTAGTATGCGAGGGACTAGCGGGGGGCGCACAGATACGCAGTATTTT
CDR3aa: CASSMRGTSGGRTDTQYF

j_gene: TRBJ2-3
v_gene: TRBV29-1
len: 14
d_gene: -
abundance: -
CDR3nt: TGCAGCGTTGCGGTAGCGACTAGCACAGATACGCAGTATTTT
CDR3aa: CSVAVATSTDTQYF

j_gene: TRBJ1-1
v_gene: TRBV5-6
len: 14
d_gene: TRBD1
abundance: -
CDR3nt: TGTGCCAGCAGCTTGGCCAACAGGGGCACTGAAGCTTTCTTT
CDR3aa: CASSLANRGTEAFF

j_gene: TRBJ2-5
v_gene: TRBV9
len: 14
d_gene: TRBD2
abundance: -
CDR3nt: TGTGCCAGCAGCAGGACGGGGGGAGGAGAGACCCAGTACTTC
CDR3aa: CASSRTGGGETQYF

j_gene: TRBJ1-5
v_gene: TRBV6-7
len: 16
d_gene: TRBD1
abundance: -
CDR3nt: TGTGCCAGCAGTTACTCGACAGGGAATAGCAATCAGCCCCAGCATTTT
CDR3aa: CASSYSTGNSNQPQHF

j_gene: TRBJ2-7
v_gene: TRBV7-9
len: 14
d_gene: -
abundance: -
CDR3nt: TGTGCCAGCAGCTTCCTGACAGGTTCGGTCGAGCAGTACTTC
CDR3aa: CASSFLTGSVEQYF

j_gene: TRBJ1-6
v_gene: TRBV6-1
len: 12
d_gene: -
abundance: -
CDR3nt: TGTGCCAGCAGTGACCGCACCTCACCCCTCCACTTT
CDR3aa: CASSDRTSPLHF

j_gene: TRBJ1-1
v_gene: TRBV18
len: 14
d_gene: -
abundance: -
CDR3nt: TGTGCCAGCTCACCAGGTCAGGGGAGCACTGAAGCTTTCTTT
CDR3aa: CASSPGQGSTEAFF

j_gene: TRBJ2-5
v_gene: TRBV27
len: 13
d_gene: -
abundance: -
CDR3nt: TGTGCCAGCAGTTTACAGGTACAAGAGACCCAGTACTTC
CDR3aa: CASSLQVQETQYF

j_gene: TRBJ2-5
v_gene: TRBV6-6
len: 16
d_gene: -
abundance: -
CDR3nt: TGTGCCAGCTCCCCGGCGGCAGGAACGGGGAGAGAGACCCAGTACTTC
CDR3aa: CASSPAAGTGRETQYF

j_gene: TRBJ1-5
v_gene: TRBV10-3
len: 14
d_gene: -
abundance: -
CDR3nt: TGTGCCATCAGTGAGTCTGGGGGGGATCAGCCCCAGCATTTT
CDR3aa: CAISESGGDQPQHF

j_gene: TRBJ2-5
v_gene: TRBV30
len: 13
d_gene: -
abundance: -
CDR3nt: TGCTCGAATCGGGCAGCACTCCAAGAGACCCAGTACTTC
CDR3aa: CSNRAALQETQYF

j_gene: TRBJ1-2
v_gene: TRBV2
len: 15
d_gene: -
abundance: -
CDR3nt: TGTGCCAGTTCCCCGAGGACAGCCCTTATCTATGGCTACACCTTC
CDR3aa: CASSPRTALIYGYTF

j_gene: TRBJ1-1
v_gene: TRBV5-1
len: 13
d_gene: TRBD1
abundance: -
CDR3nt: TGCGCCAGCAGCTTACAGGGGGGAACTGAAGCTTTCTTT
CDR3aa: CASSLQGGTEAFF

j_gene: TRBJ1-5
v_gene: TRBV19
len: 15
d_gene: -
abundance: -
CDR3nt: TGTGCCAGTAGTATAAGATTAGCGGGGAATCAGCCCCAGCATTTT
CDR3aa: CASSIRLAGNQPQHF

j_gene: TRBJ2-1
v_gene: TRBV4-3
len: 18
d_gene: -
abundance: -
CDR3nt: TGCGCCAGCAGCCGATACCACTCCCGGACGAGCTCCTACAATGAGCAGTTCTTC
CDR3aa: CASSRYHSRTSSYNEQFF

j_gene: TRBJ2-2
v_gene: TRBV18
len: 15
d_gene: -
abundance: -
CDR3nt: TGTGCCAGCTCACCGTGGCAGGGGAGGTCCGGGGAGCTGTTTTTT
CDR3aa: CASSPWQGRSGELFF